Below, 19 T cell receptor beta chains from the same sample are listed, as sequenced in a study of cytomegalovirus exposure and HLA in healthy donors. 13 Jbeta primers and 60 Vbeta primers were used for the PCR. Using immunoSEQ multiplex PCR, the repertoire was profiled, and TCRdb retains in-frame clones only, with some absent. The data hold about 140,000 clones, with 65% to 85% observed a single time. The sequenced sample consisted of PBMCs. These receptor sequences come from a man aged 25 to 40 in good health and CMV-seronegative.

The rearrangement links TRBV6-1 to TRBJ2-7; 8 bases fit TRBD1. Germline-derived CDR1 and CDR2 are MNHNS and SASEGT. This CDR3 contains 14 residues. V lost 6 bases and J lost 4; bases outside the gene matches: 8. CDR3 nucleotide sequence: TGTGCCAGCAGGGTCGGACAGGGAGGATACGAGCAGTACTTC. It specifies CASRVGQGGYEQYF.

This clone was observed a single time. The chain has TRBV4-1 and TRBJ1-1; TRBD1 might be the D (5 bases). The CDR3 runs to 17 residues. CDR1 is MGHRA, CDR2 YSYEKL, per germline. V was clipped by 4 bases and J by 1 base, with 19 bases between them. The CDR3 DNA reads TGCGCCAGCAGCCGTACCCCCCGGACAAATACGAACACTGAAGCTTTCTTT. Translating it yields CASSRTPRTNTNTEAFF.

This clone was seen a few times. The J gene is TRBJ1-1, the V gene TRBV11-2; possible D gene TRBD1, 5 bases. The CDR3 runs to 15 residues. CDR1 SGHAT and CDR2 FQNNGV come from the germline V gene. V lost 5 bases and J 4 bases, leaving 17 bases between the germline ends. CDR3 nucleotide sequence: TGTGCCAGCAGCCCCTGGGGGGATGACAGCACTGAAGCTTTCTTT. It encodes CASSPWGDDSTEAFF.

A few counts support this clone. The gene calls are TRBV7-9 and TRBJ2-1; 10 bases map to TRBD2. The CDR3 has 16 amino acids. The ends lost 6 bases at V and 8 bases at J; junction bases unmatched: 13. Germline V gene sequence: CDR1 SEHNR, CDR2 FQNEAQ (reference sequence). CDR3 nucleotide sequence: TGTGCCAGCAGTTCAGGGGGGGGACTAGCGAGGGATGAGCAGTTCTTC. This gives the protein CASSSGGGLARDEQFF.

The V and J genes are TRBV4-1 and TRBJ1-2, with D possibly TRBD1 on 6 matching bases. The CDR3 spans 14 residues. CDR1 MGHRA and CDR2 YSYEKL come from the germline V gene. Trimming pared 5 bases from V and 9 bases from J, leaving 19 bases between. CDR3 protein: CASSVRRGGGSYTF. The CDR3 coding sequence is TGCGCCAGCAGCGTCCGGCGGGGGGGCGGGAGCTACACCTTC.

The rearrangement uses TRBV28 and TRBJ2-3, with 9 bases matching TRBD2. V lost 5 bases and J lost 5; bases outside the gene matches: 8. The CDR3 consists of 15 residues. Germline V gene sequence: CDR1 MDHEN, CDR2 SYDVKM. CDR3 protein: CASSPVAGEGDTQYF. The CDR3 DNA follows: TGTGCCAGCAGTCCTGTAGCGGGAGAGGGAGATACGCAGTATTTT.

Points on this clone: One end of the junction fails to match germline, which may point to a read error. This chain joins TRBV6-5 and TRBJ2-6, with D possibly being TRBD1 (5 bases). CDR1 and CDR2 (germline): MNHEY, SVGAGI. This CDR3 has 13 amino acids. In DNA, the CDR3 is TGTGCCAGCAGTTTTACTGGGGCCAACGGCCTGACTTTC. This gives the protein CASSFTGANGLTF.

The V gene is TRBV6-5, the J gene TRBJ2-1; tentatively, D is TRBD2 (6 bases). Trimming removed 5 bases at V and 5 bases at J, with 16 bases between. The CDR3 spans 15 residues. The germline V gene encodes CDR1 MNHEY and CDR2 SVGAGI. The CDR3 DNA reads as TGTGCCAGCAGTCCGGTAGCGGTCCCGAACAATGAGCAGTTCTTC. Translated, it gives CASSPVAVPNNEQFF.

The rearrangement uses TRBV11-3 and TRBJ2-2, with 11 bases that match TRBD1. Unmatched junction bases numbered 5, after V lost 1 base and J lost 1 base. CDR1 is SGHNT, CDR2 YENEEA, per germline. This CDR3 has 18 amino acids. CDR3 region: CASSLGLGQGENTGELFF. The CDR3 bases are TGTGCCAGCAGCTTAGGATTGGGACAGGGGGAGAACACCGGGGAGCTGTTTTTT.

This clone was seen only a few times. V usage is TRBV25-1 and J usage is TRBJ2-1; D not resolved. The CDR3 consists of 15 residues. CDR1 MGHDK and CDR2 SYGVNS come from the germline V gene. Deletions cut 1 base from V and 3 bases from J, with 10 bases between. DNA of the CDR3: TGTGCCAGCAGTGAATCCGGGTTCCACTACAATGAGCAGTTCTTC. It encodes CASSESGFHYNEQFF.

The chain carries TRBV28 and TRBJ1-2; D is undetermined. V was cut by 5 bases and J by 2 bases, with 12 bases left in between. The CDR3 has 14 residues. Germline assignment: CDR1 MDHEN and CDR2 SYDVKM. This CDR3 reads CASSIPGANYGYTF. The CDR3 DNA is TGTGCCAGCAGTATCCCGGGTGCCAACTATGGCTACACCTTC.

The CDR3 nucleotides are TGTGCCAGCAGCCCCCGGGACAGATCCTACGAGCAGTACTTC. Amino acid sequence: CASSPRDRSYEQYF. V and J are TRBV7-8 and TRBJ2-7; 7 bases are a match to TRBD1. V was clipped by 5 bases and J by 1 base; unmatched bases: 5. The germline CDR1 and CDR2 sequences are SGHVS and FQNEAQ. The CDR3 spans 14 residues. Full variable domain (remainder filled in from reference TRBV7-8 and TRBJ2-7): GAGVSQSPRYKVAKRGQDVALRCDPISGHVSLFWYQQALGQGPEFLTYFQNEAQLDKSGLPSDRFFAERPEGSVSTLKIQRTQQEDSAVYLCASSPRDRSYEQYFGPGTRLTVT.

The chain combines TRBV28 with TRBJ2-5; TRBD2 aligns across 9 bases. Germline V CDR1 and CDR2: MDHEN, SYDVKM. CDR3 length: 14 residues. The J segment lost 4 bases and the V segment lost 4 bases, leaving 4 bases of the junction unmatched. CDR3 bases: TGTGCCAGCAGTTCCGGGACTAGCACAGAGACCCAGTACTTC. This gives the protein CASSSGTSTETQYF. The full variable domain, rest sourced from reference TRBV28 and TRBJ2-5, is DVKVTQSSRYLVKRTGEKVFLECVQDMDHENMFWYRQDPGLGLRLIYFSYDVKMKEKGDIPEGYSVSREKKERFSLILESASTNQTSMYLCASSSGTSTETQYFGPGTRLLVL.

This clone was observed a single time. The chain employs TRBV30 and TRBJ1-5; 12 nucleotides align to TRBD1. The CDR3 is 17 amino acids. Looked up from germline, CDR1 is GTSNPN and CDR2 is SVGIG (reference sequence). After removal of 2 bases from V and 6 bases from J, the junction contained 11 bases not matched to a gene. Written as DNA, the CDR3 is TGTGCCTGGAGTTCCACCCGGGACAGGGGGCTCGGTCAGCCCCAGCATTTT. Protein sequence: CAWSSTRDRGLGQPQHF.

J is TRBJ2-7 and V is TRBV28; D is ambiguous. This CDR3 is built from 14 residues. The germline CDR1 and CDR2 sequences are MDHEN and SYDVKM. The ends were cut back, 4 bases at V and 2 bases at J, with 12 bases in the middle. The CDR3 protein is CASSSTGLPYEQYF. In DNA, the CDR3 is TGTGCCAGCAGTTCCACTGGGCTCCCCTACGAGCAGTACTTC.

CDR3 nucleotide sequence: TGCGCCAGCAGCTTCCGGGACAATGAGCAGTTCTTC. Its translation is CASSFRDNEQFF. J is TRBJ2-1 and V is TRBV5-1; no firm D call. The CDR3 length is 12 residues. In germline, CDR1 is SGHRS, CDR2 YFSETQ. Trimming shortened V by 2 bases and J by 5 bases, and 5 bases separated the two germline ends.

This chain connects TRBV6-5 to TRBJ1-1; D remains ambiguous. The V gene lost 5 bases and the J gene lost 1 base, with 8 bases spanning the gap. The CDR3 runs 13 residues. CDR1 MNHEY and CDR2 SVGAGI come from the germline V gene. CDR3: CASSPGRNTEAFF. CDR3 in DNA: TGTGCCAGCAGTCCGGGTCGGAACACTGAAGCTTTCTTT.

The CDR3 DNA reads TGTGCCAGCAGCTTGGTCAGCTCTGGGGCCAACGTCCTGACTTTC. Translation: CASSLVSSGANVLTF. The J gene is TRBJ2-6, the V gene TRBV5-4, with unresolved D. V shed 0 bases and J shed 0 bases, with 4 bases lying between them. Germline values: CDR1 SGHNT, CDR2 YYREEE (reference sequence). This CDR3 contains 15 residues.

V usage is TRBV5-1 and J usage is TRBJ2-7; 11 bases agree with TRBD2. The CDR3 spans 14 residues. V was pared by 4 bases and J by 7 bases, with 7 bases of the junction left unmatched. The germline V gene has CDR1 SGHRS and CDR2 YFSETQ. In nucleotides, the CDR3 is TGCGCCAGCAGCGCAACTAGCGGGAGTCGGGAGCAGTACTTC. Translation gives CASSATSGSREQYF.